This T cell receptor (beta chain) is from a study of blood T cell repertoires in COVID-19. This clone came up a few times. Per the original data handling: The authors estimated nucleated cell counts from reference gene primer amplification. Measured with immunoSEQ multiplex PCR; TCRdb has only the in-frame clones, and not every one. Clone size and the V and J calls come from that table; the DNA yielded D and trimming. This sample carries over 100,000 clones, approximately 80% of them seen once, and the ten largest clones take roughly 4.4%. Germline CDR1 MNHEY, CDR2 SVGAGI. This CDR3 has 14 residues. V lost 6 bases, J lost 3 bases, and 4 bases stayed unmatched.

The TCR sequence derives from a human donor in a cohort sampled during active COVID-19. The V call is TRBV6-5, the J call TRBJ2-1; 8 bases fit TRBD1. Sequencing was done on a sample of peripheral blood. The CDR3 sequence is CASRRTGNYNEQFF. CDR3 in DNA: TGTGCCAGCAGGAGGACAGGGAACTACAATGAGCAGTTCTTC.